One and the same sample provided the 28 T cell receptor beta chains below, sequenced in a study of T cells expressing NK-cell markers. Following a re-call of the 5' RACE reads, TCRdb has one entry per CDR3 protein and lacks DNA. This sample's clone table lists about 160,000 distinct CDR3 sequences. The sequenced material came from blood T cells: a sorted CD56 or NKG2C T cell subset, CD4+ or CD8+ T cells, or bulk PBMC T cells (not recorded which). The receptors derive from a man aged 18-75 years in good health.

The CDR3 spells CASSFFLPGTGDTGELFF. The chain joins TRBV12-3 or TRBV12-4 to TRBJ2-2; checking the TCRdb D call of TRBD1 is not possible without DNA. The CDR3 contains 18 residues.

V gene TRBV9 combines with J gene TRBJ1-3. Germline V gene sequence: CDR1 SGDLS, CDR2 YYNGEE. The CDR3 totals 16 residues. CDR3 in amino acids: CASSVDGPTSGNTIYF.

The chain carries TRBV7-9 and TRBJ2-1. The CDR3 has 13 amino acids. The germline V gene encodes CDR1 SEHNR and CDR2 FQNEAQ (reference sequence). This CDR3 reads CASSLDFRNEQFF.

The genes are TRBV20-1 and TRBJ1-5; TCRdb calls TRBD1, which cannot be checked without DNA. Looked up from germline, CDR1 is DFQATT and CDR2 is SNEGSKA (reference sequence). The CDR3 is made up of 15 amino acids. The CDR3 sequence: CSARDPRGVGQPQHF.

V and J are TRBV18 and TRBJ2-7; with no DNA, the TCRdb D assignment of TRBD1 cannot be verified. This CDR3 has 15 amino acids. Germline CDR1 reads KGHSH; CDR2 reads LQKENI. The CDR3 is CASSPSQGPYYEQYF.

The chain joins TRBV13 to TRBJ2-3; TCRdb designates TRBD1, a call that cannot be tested without DNA. Germline CDR1 is PRHDT and CDR2 is FYEKMQ (reference sequence). The CDR3 totals 16 residues. CDR3 loop: CASSLWGPHNTDTQYF.

The chain links TRBV5-1 to TRBJ1-1; TCRdb gives TRBD1 as the D gene, but with no DNA this cannot be confirmed. The CDR3 spans 12 residues. Germline V gene sequence: CDR1 SGHRS, CDR2 YFSETQ. CDR3 loop: CASREGQDKAFF.

V gene TRBV5-1 combines with J gene TRBJ2-5; the TRBD1 assignment by TCRdb is unverifiable without DNA. CDR3 length: 16 residues. Germline values: CDR1 SGHRS, CDR2 YFSETQ. This chain's CDR3 is CASSLAGQGLRETQYF.

The chain carries TRBV5-1 and TRBJ2-7; TCRdb's assignment of TRBD2 cannot be checked, as there is no DNA. The CDR3 has 15 residues. Germline CDR1 SGHRS, CDR2 YFSETQ. CDR3 in amino acids: CASSLGSTASYEQYF.

This chain links TRBV7-3 with TRBJ1-6. Germline V gene sequence: CDR1 SGHTA, CDR2 FQGTGA. The length of the CDR3 is 13 residues. CDR3 residues: CASSLTGNSPLHF.

The chain joins TRBV12-3 or TRBV12-4 to TRBJ2-1. This CDR3 has 15 residues. The chain's CDR3 is CASSFHLARDNEQFF.

The chain has TRBV6-5 and TRBJ2-7; TCRdb picks TRBD2, but there is no DNA to check that call. This CDR3 is built from 17 residues. The V gene's germline CDR1 is MNHEY and CDR2 SVGAGI. This chain's CDR3 is CASSYSVGAGGPYEQYF.

This chain connects TRBV27 to TRBJ2-1; TCRdb outputs TRBD2, but without DNA this stays unchecked. This CDR3 is 15 amino acids long. CDR1 MNHEY and CDR2 SMNVEV come from the germline V gene (reference sequence). The CDR3 region is CASLPGTSGYNEQFF.

The chain couples TRBV7-6 to TRBJ1-1. The germline V gene encodes CDR1 SGHVS and CDR2 FNYEAQ. This CDR3 is 15 amino acids long. Here the CDR3 reads CASSLDDGGNTEAFF.

This sequence joins TRBV15 and TRBJ1-6; TCRdb calls TRBD1, which cannot be checked without DNA. There are 16 residues in the CDR3. Germline V gives CDR1 LNHNV, CDR2 YYDKDF (reference sequence). The CDR3 reads CATSTGTGGGNSPLHF.

The chain combines TRBV20-1 with TRBJ1-6. Germline loops: CDR1 DFQATT, CDR2 SNEGSKA (reference sequence). This CDR3 is built from 14 residues. CDR3 loop: CSAKHRDRNSPLHF.

The chain combines TRBV10-3 with TRBJ1-2. Germline CDR1 ENHRY, CDR2 SYGVKD. CDR3 length equals 13 residues. The CDR3 loop is CAISDYQLLGYTF.

This chain uses TRBV12-3 or TRBV12-4 with TRBJ1-4; no DNA is available, so the TRBD1 call from TCRdb remains unchecked. The CDR3 length is 16 residues. The CDR3 reads CASSSTEGVSNEKLFF.

The rearrangement uses TRBV30 and TRBJ2-7; TCRdb calls TRBD1, which cannot be checked without DNA. CDR1 and CDR2 from the germline V gene are GTSNPN and SVGIG (reference sequence). CDR3 length equals 15 residues. CDR3 residues: CAWSEPFLGAYEQYF. Looking up the rest from reference TRBV30 and TRBJ2-7 gives the full variable domain: SQTIHQWPATLVQPVGSPLSLECTVEGTSNPNLYWYRQAAGRGLQLLFYSVGIGQISSEVPQNLSASRPQDRQFILSSKKLLLSDSGFYLCAWSEPFLGAYEQYFGPGTRLTVT.

V gene TRBV3-1 combines with J gene TRBJ1-4. Germline CDR1 and CDR2: LGHDT and YNNKEL (reference sequence). The CDR3 totals 16 residues. CDR3 protein: CASSQDMNGLNEKLFF. The full variable domain, its missing parts supplied by reference TRBV3-1 and TRBJ1-4, is DTAVSQTPKYLVTQMGNDKSIKCEQNLGHDTMYWYKQDSKKFLKIMFSYNNKELIINETVPNRFSPKSPDKAHLNLHINSLELGDSAVYFCASSQDMNGLNEKLFFGSGTQLSVL.

This chain connects TRBV6-1 to TRBJ1-2; TCRdb's assignment of TRBD1 cannot be checked, as there is no DNA. This CDR3 has 16 amino acids. The germline gives CDR1 MNHNS, CDR2 SASEGT. CDR3 region: CASSVNRGQEINGYTF.

The CDR3: CASSDHVTSPLHF. The chain employs TRBV2 and TRBJ1-6. The germline CDR1 and CDR2 sequences are SNHLY and FYNNEI. This CDR3 has 13 amino acids.

The chain carries TRBV7-2 and TRBJ1-1; without DNA, the TCRdb call of TRBD1 cannot be checked. The CDR3 is made up of 13 amino acids. The germline V gene encodes CDR1 SGHTA and CDR2 FQGNSA. Here the CDR3 reads CASSYPGGTEAFF.

This rearrangement joins TRBV12-3 or TRBV12-4 to TRBJ2-1. CDR3 size: 13 residues. CDR3: CASSFHRMDEQFF.

The chain links TRBV2 to TRBJ2-7; TCRdb picks TRBD1, but there is no DNA to check that call. Germline V gene data show CDR1 as SNHLY and CDR2 as FYNNEI. The CDR3 length is 14 residues. CDR3 sequence: CASTQGVGDYEQYF.

The rearrangement joins TRBV9 to TRBJ1-4; the D gene TCRdb calls, TRBD1, cannot be checked with no DNA. This CDR3 has 15 residues. In germline, CDR1 is SGDLS, CDR2 YYNGEE. The CDR3 region is CASSVERGPGEKLFF.

This chain's CDR3 is CASSGGLAADTQYF. This sequence joins TRBV27 and TRBJ2-3; as DNA is missing, the TRBD2 call by TCRdb cannot be tested. This CDR3 has 14 residues. Germline CDR1 and CDR2: MNHEY and SMNVEV (reference sequence).

The chain carries TRBV14 and TRBJ2-1; TCRdb returns TRBD2, unconfirmable since there is no DNA. The CDR3 has 17 amino acids. CDR1 and CDR2 (germline): SGHDN, FVKESK. CDR3 sequence reads: CASSQLLAGTSRNEQFF.